The next 15 T cell receptor beta chains were all read from a single sample in a study of T cells in Graves' hyperthyroidism and ophthalmopathy (dated by TCRdb to 2018 to 2020). Receptor amplification or capture employed multiplex PCR. The run used an Illumina HiSeq 2000. The TCR beta CDR3 regions were amplified from the RNA transcripts. A first-round RT-PCR of the TCR CDR3 used the HTBI primer set with the Qiagen OneStep RT-PCR kit. In-frame beta chains were kept once TCRdb had trimmed the public reads at Q25 with fastp and called clones with MiXCR. One record per CDR3 amino acid sequence lists the most common genes and DNA. This sample lists roughly 600,000 distinct CDR3 sequences; 14% were detected once. The ten largest clonotypes hold under 15% of the sample. The sequencing sample was made of blood. Receptors originate from a woman aged 45 to 65 with Graves' ophthalmopathy.

There are many counts of this clonotype. V is TRBV7-2 and J is TRBJ2-3; D is ambiguous. The V end lost 0 bases, the J end lost 0 bases, and 7 bases lay between the germline ends. This CDR3 contains 15 residues. The germline gives CDR1 SGHTA, CDR2 FQGNSA. The CDR3 nucleotides are TGTGCCAGCAGCTTAGCGGTAGGAAGCACAGATACGCAGTATTTT. Its protein product is CASSLAVGSTDTQYF.

This clonotype was recorded a few times. The V call is TRBV19, the J call TRBJ1-4, with D possibly matching TRBD1 (5 bases). Germline V lookup: CDR1 LNHDA, CDR2 SQIVND (reference sequence). CDR3 size: 17 residues. With 3 bases removed from V and 2 bases from J, the gap between germline ends came to 16 bases. The CDR3 spells CASSINFGAVTNEKLFF. CDR3 bases: TGTGCCAGTAGTATTAATTTCGGGGCAGTTACTAATGAAAAACTGTTTTTT.

This clonotype has at least ten counts. J is TRBJ2-7 and V is TRBV2; tentatively, D is TRBD1 (5 bases). The germline V and J ends were trimmed by 3 bases and 1 base, with 13 bases remaining between them. The CDR3 is 15 amino acids. CDR1 and CDR2 from the germline V gene are SNHLY and FYNNEI. Here the CDR3 DNA reads TGTGCCAGCAGTGAGGTTCAGGGTCGATCCTACGAGCAGTACTTC. Translation: CASSEVQGRSYEQYF.

This clonotype was recorded at least ten times. The chain carries TRBV28 and TRBJ1-5, with 8 bases identical to TRBD1. There are 15 residues in the CDR3. From germline, CDR1 is MDHEN and CDR2 SYDVKM. V dropped 4 bases and J dropped 2; count of bases not matched to a gene: 4. The CDR3 coding sequence is TGTGCCAGCAGTTCGCAGACAGGGGGCAATCAGCCCCAGCATTTT. Its translation is CASSSQTGGNQPQHF.

This clonotype showed up many times. The chain has TRBV3-1 and TRBJ1-1; D might be TRBD1 (5 bases). The CDR3 consists of 15 residues. CDR1 is LGHDT, CDR2 YNNKEL, per germline (reference sequence). Trimming removed 4 bases from V and 0 bases from J, with 12 bases in between. CDR3 DNA sequence: TGTGCCAGCAGCCCACTCCGCAGGGTGAACACTGAAGCTTTCTTT. Residues: CASSPLRRVNTEAFF.

This clonotype was observed a few times. The gene calls are TRBV3-1 and TRBJ2-7, with 9 bases matching TRBD2. The CDR3 contains 16 residues. Per germline, CDR1 LGHDT and CDR2 YNNKEL (reference sequence). Trimming removed 0 bases from V and 4 bases from J; junction bases left unmatched: 7. The CDR3 DNA is TGTGCCAGCAGCCAAGAGGGGGGACTAGCTTCGTACGAGCAGTACTTC. Amino acid sequence: CASSQEGGLASYEQYF.

This clonotype was seen at least ten times. The chain links TRBV28 to TRBJ2-7; TRBD1 agrees at 9 bases. V lost 5 bases and J lost 3; bases outside the gene matches: 8. Germline loops: CDR1 MDHEN, CDR2 SYDVKM. This CDR3 contains 15 residues. CDR3 DNA sequence: TGTGCCAGCAGTCTTGCCGGGACAGGGTACTACGAGCAGTACTTC. It encodes CASSLAGTGYYEQYF.

This sequence joins TRBV10-3 and TRBJ2-4, with TRBD2 matching 7 bases. Germline CDR1 is ENHRY and CDR2 is SYGVKD. CDR3 length: 12 residues. Losses at the gene ends were 6 bases for V and 9 bases for J; bases not matched to a gene: 5. In nucleotides, the CDR3 is TGTGCCATCAGCAATGGGGAGGGCATTCAGTACTTC. Protein product: CAISNGEGIQYF.

At least ten counts were recorded for this clonotype. The genes are TRBV12-3 or TRBV12-4 and TRBJ1-1; 8 bases agree with TRBD1. The CDR3 is 16 amino acids. With 6 bases clipped from V and 7 bases from J, the junction kept 16 bases outside the gene matches. The CDR3 here is CASSSRTGTRRGEAFF. For the CDR3, the DNA is TGTGCCAGCAGCTCGCGGACAGGGACAAGACGGGGTGAAGCTTTCTTT.

At least ten counts were recorded for this clonotype. The CDR3: CASSPTRLAGGGTDTQYF. DNA for the CDR3: TGTGCCAGCAGCCCTACTAGACTAGCGGGAGGGGGGACAGATACGCAGTATTTT. The chain joins TRBV28 to TRBJ2-3; the match to TRBD2 covers 14 bases. The V gene end was trimmed by 6 bases and the J gene end by 3 bases; junction bases not matched to a gene: 11. CDR3 length equals 18 residues. Per the germline V gene, CDR1 is MDHEN and CDR2 is SYDVKM.

This clonotype was seen repeatedly, ten times or more. The chain couples TRBV12-3 or TRBV12-4 to TRBJ1-1, with TRBD1 matching over 7 bases. J was trimmed by 1 base and V by 4 bases; bases with no gene match: 6. The CDR3 totals 15 residues. The CDR3 spells CASSSDRVRNTEAFF. CDR3 sequence (DNA): TGTGCCAGCAGTTCTGACAGGGTGAGGAACACTGAAGCTTTCTTT.

This clonotype has a count of ten or more. The CDR3 coding sequence is TGTGCCAGCAGTTTCGGGACAGGGGGCACGGGTAGATGGCCCCAGCATTTT. Translated: CASSFGTGGTGRWPQHF. V gene TRBV28 combines with J gene TRBJ1-5, with TRBD1 matching over 12 bases. V shed 3 bases and J 9 bases; nucleotides not matched to a gene: 12. Germline values: CDR1 MDHEN, CDR2 SYDVKM. The CDR3 length is 17 residues. The full variable domain, in which reference TRBV28 and TRBJ1-5 provide the parts outside the CDR3, is DVKVTQSSRYLVKRTGEKVFLECVQDMDHENMFWYRQDPGLGLRLIYFSYDVKMKEKGDIPEGYSVSREKKERFSLILESASTNQTSMYLCASSFGTGGTGRWPQHFGDGTRLSIL.

This chain uses TRBV10-3 with TRBJ1-1; D not certain. The germline CDR1 and CDR2 sequences are ENHRY and SYGVKD. The CDR3 is 13 residues long. V was cut by 10 bases and J by 2 bases, with 14 bases left in between. The CDR3 protein is CATFDVGNTEAFF. CDR3 nucleotide sequence: TGTGCCACGTTTGATGTGGGAAACACTGAAGCTTTCTTT.

Many counts were recorded for this clonotype. J is TRBJ2-6 and V is TRBV7-6; TRBD1 aligns across 7 bases. V lost 4 bases to trimming and J lost 2 bases; unmatched junction nucleotides: 5. The CDR3 has 16 amino acids. Germline values: CDR1 SGHVS, CDR2 FNYEAQ. The CDR3 nucleotides are TGTGCCAGCAGCTCCCTCGGACAGGCTGGGGCCAACGTCCTGACTTTC. It translates to CASSSLGQAGANVLTF.

This clonotype showed up many times. This chain uses TRBV7-2 with TRBJ2-7; TRBD2 agrees at 7 bases. V dropped 4 bases and J dropped 0; count of bases not matched to a gene: 3. The length of the CDR3 is 14 residues. CDR1 SGHTA and CDR2 FQGNSA come from the germline V gene. CDR3 sequence (DNA): TGTGCCAGCAGCTCTGGCGGGGGCTCCTACGAGCAGTACTTC. It specifies CASSSGGGSYEQYF.